The clone carrying this T cell receptor (beta chain) came up a few times. V dropped 4 bases and J dropped 8; count of bases not matched to a gene: 6. This CDR3 contains 14 residues. Germline V gives CDR1 SNHLY, CDR2 FYNNEI. TCRdb redid the calling of the RT-PCR reads with MiXCR, one entry per CDR3 protein. The sample yields more than 550,000 distinct CDR3 sequences, more than 13% seen once. The sample comprised memory CD4+ T cells from blood. The source is a female donor in good health, serving as a healthy control. The chain is built from TRBV2 and TRBJ1-4; 8 bases line up with TRBD1. CDR3 region: CASSVQGGTEKLFF. The CDR3 DNA reads TGTGCCAGCAGTGTACAGGGGGGAACCGAAAAACTGTTTTTT.